This T cell receptor beta chain appears in the sequencing data of a study of radiotherapy plus CTLA-4 blockade in lung cancer. Study-wide points: The authors reported that early blood T cell clone dynamics, with interferon-beta, best predicted response.

Profiled with immunoSEQ multiplex PCR; TCRdb holds only in-frame clones, not every one. This repertoire shows around 120,000 clones, about four fifths found once; its top ten account for 5% to 5.5%. Turning to this clone: The antigen is not known.

In germline, CDR1 is MDHEN, CDR2 SYDVKM. This CDR3 comprises 12 residues. Trimming cost V 10 bases and J 1 base; bases outside gene matches: 1. The chain is built from TRBV28 and TRBJ2-1; 7 nucleotides match TRBD1. The material was peripheral blood, obtained from a patient treated with radiotherapy plus ipilimumab. The receptor was isolated from a human donor with non-small cell lung cancer who had a partial response to radiotherapy plus ipilimumab. The CDR3 spells CATQGSYNEQFF. CDR3 sequence (DNA): TGTGCCACACAGGGGTCCTACAATGAGCAGTTCTTC. The whole variable domain, filled in from reference TRBV28 and TRBJ2-1, reads DVKVTQSSRYLVKRTGEKVFLECVQDMDHENMFWYRQDPGLGLRLIYFSYDVKMKEKGDIPEGYSVSREKKERFSLILESASTNQTSMYLCATQGSYNEQFFGPGTRLTVL.